This T cell receptor beta chain comes out of a study of somatic mutations in cytotoxic T cells in rheumatoid arthritis. Overall study: Patient blood, 30 ml in EDTA, was obtained immediately after diagnosis and prior to the start of any treatment. Nearly 100% purity was obtained when some V beta antibody-stained T-cell populations were flow-sorted; these included V beta1+ cells sequenced for TCRB. General observations from the study: The clonality of CD8+ T cells was not significantly different between rheumatoid arthritis patients and age-matched healthy controls.

A note on this clone: What it recognizes is unknown.

The study pulled out CD4+ and CD8+ cells with positive magnetic bead selection and then checked their purity by flow cytometry. CDR1 SGHVS and CDR2 FQNEAQ come from the germline V gene. CDR3 size: 14 residues. Deletions cut 5 bases from V and 1 base from J, with 9 bases between. Sequencing used immunoSEQ multiplex PCR; TCRdb keeps in-frame clones, though not all of them. The data contain tens of thousands of clones, approximately 80% of them singletons. The chain recombines TRBV7-8 with TRBJ1-5; D gene uncertain. The sequence came from an adult with rheumatoid arthritis. Sequencing input: CD8+ T cells sorted from blood. CDR3 region: CASSPGWSNQPQHF. CDR3 coding DNA: TGTGCCAGCAGCCCAGGATGGAGCAATCAGCCCCAGCATTTT.